One T cell receptor beta chain is described in this entry. Its antigen remains unidentified. 60 Vbeta and 13 Jbeta primers were used in PCR. Assay used: immunoSEQ multiplex PCR; TCRdb lists only in-frame clones, some missing. The data hold 130,000 or so clones, with approximately 80% observed a single time. This record belongs to a study of cytomegalovirus exposure and HLA in healthy donors. Study findings and constraints: With high specificity and sensitivity, the classifier reportedly diagnosed cytomegalovirus status.

Per germline, CDR1 LNHNV and CDR2 YYDKDF (reference sequence). The CDR3 loop spans 15 amino acids. The ends were cut back, 1 base at V and 0 bases at J, with 10 bases in the middle. The sample was PBMCs. This receptor was identified in a woman aged 40 to 50 in good health and CMV-seronegative. V gene TRBV15 combines with J gene TRBJ2-7, with D maybe TRBD2 (5 bases). CDR3 DNA: TGTGCCACCAGCAGAGCAGAGAGGGTCTCCTACGAGCAGTACTTC. Residues: CATSRAERVSYEQYF.